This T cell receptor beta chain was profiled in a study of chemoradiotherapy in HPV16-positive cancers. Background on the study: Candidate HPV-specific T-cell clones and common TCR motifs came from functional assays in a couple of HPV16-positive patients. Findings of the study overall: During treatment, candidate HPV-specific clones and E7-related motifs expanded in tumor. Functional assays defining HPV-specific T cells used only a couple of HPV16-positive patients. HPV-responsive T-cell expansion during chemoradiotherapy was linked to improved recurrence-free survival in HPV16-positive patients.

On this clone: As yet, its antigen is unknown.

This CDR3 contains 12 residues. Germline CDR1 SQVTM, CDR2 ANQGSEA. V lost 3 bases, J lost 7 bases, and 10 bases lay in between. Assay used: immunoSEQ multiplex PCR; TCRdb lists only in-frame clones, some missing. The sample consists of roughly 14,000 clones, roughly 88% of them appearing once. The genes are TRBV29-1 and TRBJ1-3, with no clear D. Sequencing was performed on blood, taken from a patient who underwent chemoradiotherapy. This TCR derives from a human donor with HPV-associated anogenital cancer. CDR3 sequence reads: CSVEGTGNTIYF. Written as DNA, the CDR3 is TGCAGCGTTGAGGGAACGGGTAACACCATATATTTT.